This TCR beta chain stems from a study of blood T cell repertoires in COVID-19. As for the study in general: COVID-19 samples, acute and convalescent, were from the United States, Italy and Spain. T cells, B-cell-depleted T cells, or PBMCs supplied cDNA or gDNA.

The CDR3 is made up of 12 amino acids. Deletions cut 2 bases from V and 6 bases from J, with 4 bases between. Seattle enrolled patients during active infection and tracked them longitudinally. How the authors handled the data: Estimation of nucleated cell counts relied on the amplification of reference gene primers. The method was immunoSEQ multiplex PCR; TCRdb's version includes in-frame clones alone and lacks a portion of them. That table is the source of V, J and clone size, and D and trimming were worked out from the DNA. The data contain some 130,000 clones, roughly 90% of them singletons. The sequenced sample consisted of peripheral blood. This receptor was obtained from a man aged 60 to 75 with COVID-19, enrolled during active disease. The chain has TRBV12-3 or TRBV12-4 and TRBJ2-2; D ambiguous. Here the CDR3 DNA reads TGTGCCAGCAGTTTACTTGCCGGGGAGCTGTTTTTT. It specifies CASSLLAGELFF.